Listed below are T cell receptor beta chains from one sample, sequenced in a study of blood T cell repertoires in COVID-19. The method was immunoSEQ multiplex PCR; TCRdb's version includes in-frame clones alone and lacks a portion of them. The repertoire has about 140,000 clones, about 87% of them found once; the top ten carry 2.5%. The sequencing input was peripheral blood. These receptors originate from a human donor with COVID-19, enrolled during active disease. The donor label of this sample is uncertain. CDR3s include the opening cysteine and the closing phenylalanine or tryptophan. The size field is filled for only some rows; it gives once, few, many or a size class.

v_call: TRBV12-3/TRBV12-4
clone_size: -
cdr3_length: 12
cdr3_aa: CASRGLGNTIYF

v_call: TRBV19
clone_size: -
cdr3_length: 14
cdr3_aa: CASSISSWTGELFF

v_call: TRBV5-1
clone_size: -
cdr3_length: 13
cdr3_aa: CASSLAQNNEAFF

v_call: TRBV5-1
clone_size: -
cdr3_length: 15
cdr3_aa: CASSLLSHSGNTIYF

v_call: TRBV5-4
clone_size: -
cdr3_length: 15
cdr3_aa: CASSPMHRIGETQYF

v_call: TRBV27
clone_size: -
cdr3_length: 16
cdr3_aa: CASSLSKRGHYNEQFF

v_call: TRBV6-5
clone_size: few
cdr3_length: 13
cdr3_aa: CASKLAGGYEQYF

v_call: TRBV18
clone_size: -
cdr3_length: 14
cdr3_aa: CASTPWDRDGIQYF

v_call: TRBV20-1
clone_size: -
cdr3_length: 14
cdr3_aa: CSASQGQLNEKLFF

v_call: TRBV6-5
clone_size: -
cdr3_length: 14
cdr3_aa: CASSYNLASHEQFF

v_call: TRBV19
clone_size: -
cdr3_length: 15
cdr3_aa: CASSKAAESNSPLHF

v_call: TRBV6-5
clone_size: -
cdr3_length: 12
cdr3_aa: CASSYSGTGDTF

v_call: TRBV12-3/TRBV12-4
clone_size: -
cdr3_length: 13
cdr3_aa: CASSLGFQGEAFF

v_call: TRBV6-5
clone_size: -
cdr3_length: 14
cdr3_aa: CASSRGDGGSEQYF

v_call: TRBV6-5
clone_size: -
cdr3_length: 13
cdr3_aa: CASTVTGRYEQYF

v_call: TRBV2
clone_size: -
cdr3_length: 14
cdr3_aa: CASRVQGISYEQYF

v_call: TRBV19
clone_size: -
cdr3_length: 18
cdr3_aa: CASSIGRDSTATNEKLFF

v_call: TRBV29-1
clone_size: -
cdr3_length: 14
cdr3_aa: CSVARAGDTGELFF

v_call: TRBV6-5
clone_size: once
cdr3_length: 14
cdr3_aa: CASSYSGQRYGYTF

v_call: TRBV5-1
clone_size: -
cdr3_length: 14
cdr3_aa: CASSRDRLNSPLHF

v_call: TRBV4-1
clone_size: -
cdr3_length: 15
cdr3_aa: CASSQGASGTDTQYF

v_call: TRBV28
clone_size: -
cdr3_length: 16
cdr3_aa: CASSLYVTFEYNEQFF

v_call: TRBV9
clone_size: -
cdr3_length: 14
cdr3_aa: CASSVDGQSYEQYF

v_call: TRBV4-1
clone_size: -
cdr3_length: 16
cdr3_aa: CASSQARAFGSKTQYF

v_call: TRBV5-8
clone_size: -
cdr3_length: 15
cdr3_aa: CASSLVQGGNQPQHF

v_call: TRBV5-1
clone_size: -
cdr3_length: 13
cdr3_aa: CASSPPREYEQYF

v_call: TRBV11-2
clone_size: -
cdr3_length: 14
cdr3_aa: CASSPPTGAYEQYF

v_call: TRBV2
clone_size: -
cdr3_length: 13
cdr3_aa: CASSEEQGFEAFF